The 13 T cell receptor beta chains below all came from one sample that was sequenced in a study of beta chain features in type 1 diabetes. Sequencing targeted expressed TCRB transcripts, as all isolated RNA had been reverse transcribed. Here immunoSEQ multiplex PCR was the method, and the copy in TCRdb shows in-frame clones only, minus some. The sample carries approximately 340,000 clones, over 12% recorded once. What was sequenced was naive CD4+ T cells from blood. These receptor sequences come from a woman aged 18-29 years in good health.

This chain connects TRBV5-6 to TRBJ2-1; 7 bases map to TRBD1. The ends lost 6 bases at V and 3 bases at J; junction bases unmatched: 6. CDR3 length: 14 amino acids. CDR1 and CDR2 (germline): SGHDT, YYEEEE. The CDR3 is CASNPTGRYNEQFF. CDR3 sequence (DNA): TGTGCCAGCAACCCGACAGGGCGCTACAATGAGCAGTTCTTC.

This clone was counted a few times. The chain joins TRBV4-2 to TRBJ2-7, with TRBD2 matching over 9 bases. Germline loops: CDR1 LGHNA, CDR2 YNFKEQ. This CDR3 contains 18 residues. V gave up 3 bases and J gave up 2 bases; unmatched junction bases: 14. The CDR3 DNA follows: TGTGCCAGCAGCCATGGACTTCTAGCGGGGATGGACGCCTACGAGCAGTACTTC. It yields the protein CASSHGLLAGMDAYEQYF.

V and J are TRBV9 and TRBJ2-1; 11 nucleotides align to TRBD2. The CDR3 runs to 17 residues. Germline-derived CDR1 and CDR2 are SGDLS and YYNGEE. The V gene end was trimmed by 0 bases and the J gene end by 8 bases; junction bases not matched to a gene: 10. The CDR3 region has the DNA TGTGCCAGCAGCGTAGGGTTAGCGGGAGGGCCTCAGCATGAGCAGTTCTTC. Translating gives CASSVGLAGGPQHEQFF.

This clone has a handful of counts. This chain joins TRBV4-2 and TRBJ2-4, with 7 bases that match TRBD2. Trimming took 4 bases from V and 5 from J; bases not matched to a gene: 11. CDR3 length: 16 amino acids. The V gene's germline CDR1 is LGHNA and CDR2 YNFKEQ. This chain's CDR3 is CASSRLGSGNENIQYF. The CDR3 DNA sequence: TGTGCCAGCAGCCGCTTAGGGAGCGGGAATGAAAACATTCAGTACTTC.

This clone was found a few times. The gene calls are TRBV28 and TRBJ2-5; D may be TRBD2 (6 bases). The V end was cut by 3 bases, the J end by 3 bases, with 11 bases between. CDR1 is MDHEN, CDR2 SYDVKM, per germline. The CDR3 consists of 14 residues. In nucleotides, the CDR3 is TGTGCCAGCAGTTTTCCCGGGGAGGAAGAGACCCAGTACTTC. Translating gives CASSFPGEEETQYF.

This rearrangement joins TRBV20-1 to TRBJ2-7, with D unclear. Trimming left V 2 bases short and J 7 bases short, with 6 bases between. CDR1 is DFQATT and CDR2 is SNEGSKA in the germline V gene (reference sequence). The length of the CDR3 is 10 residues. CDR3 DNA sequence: TGCAGTGCTAGATATCGGGAGCAGTACTTC. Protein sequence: CSARYREQYF.

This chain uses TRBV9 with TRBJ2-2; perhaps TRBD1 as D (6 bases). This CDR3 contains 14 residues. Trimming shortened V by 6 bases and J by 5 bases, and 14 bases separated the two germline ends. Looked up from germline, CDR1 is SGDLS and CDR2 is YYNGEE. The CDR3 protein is CASNGQPPTGELFF. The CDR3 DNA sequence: TGTGCCAGCAACGGACAGCCACCGACCGGGGAGCTGTTTTTT.

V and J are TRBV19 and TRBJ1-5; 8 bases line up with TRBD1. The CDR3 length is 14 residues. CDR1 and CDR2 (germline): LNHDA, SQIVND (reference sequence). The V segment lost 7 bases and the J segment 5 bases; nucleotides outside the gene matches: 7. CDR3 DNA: TGTGCCAGTACCCCGGACAGGGAAGATCAGCCCCAGCATTTT. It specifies CASTPDREDQPQHF.

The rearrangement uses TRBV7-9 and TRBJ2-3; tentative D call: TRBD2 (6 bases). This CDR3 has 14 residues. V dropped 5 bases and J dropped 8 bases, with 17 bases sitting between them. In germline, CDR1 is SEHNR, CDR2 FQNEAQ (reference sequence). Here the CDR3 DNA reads TGTGCCAGCAGCCCCCAGGACGGGGGAGCTACGCAGTATTTT. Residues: CASSPQDGGATQYF.

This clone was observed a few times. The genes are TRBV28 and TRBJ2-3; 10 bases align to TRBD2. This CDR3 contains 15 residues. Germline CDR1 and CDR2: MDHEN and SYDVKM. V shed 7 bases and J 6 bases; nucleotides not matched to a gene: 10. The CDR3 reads CASNKSSGRRDTQYF. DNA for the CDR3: TGTGCCAGCAATAAATCTAGCGGGAGAAGGGATACGCAGTATTTT. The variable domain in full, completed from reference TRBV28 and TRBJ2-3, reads DVKVTQSSRYLVKRTGEKVFLECVQDMDHENMFWYRQDPGLGLRLIYFSYDVKMKEKGDIPEGYSVSREKKERFSLILESASTNQTSMYLCASNKSSGRRDTQYFGPGTRLTVL.

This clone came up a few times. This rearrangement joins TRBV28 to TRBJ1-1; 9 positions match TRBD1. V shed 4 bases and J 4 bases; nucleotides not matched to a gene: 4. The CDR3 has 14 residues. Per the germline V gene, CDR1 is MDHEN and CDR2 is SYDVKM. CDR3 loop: CASSSGQGTTEAFF. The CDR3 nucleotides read TGTGCCAGCAGTTCGGGACAGGGAACCACTGAAGCTTTCTTT.

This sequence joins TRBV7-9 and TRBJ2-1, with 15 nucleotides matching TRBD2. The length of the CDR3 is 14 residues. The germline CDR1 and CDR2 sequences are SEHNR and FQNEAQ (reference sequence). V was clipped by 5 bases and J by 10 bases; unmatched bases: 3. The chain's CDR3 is CASSAGTSGGEQFF. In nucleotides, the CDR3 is TGTGCCAGCAGCGCCGGGACTAGCGGGGGGGAGCAGTTCTTC.

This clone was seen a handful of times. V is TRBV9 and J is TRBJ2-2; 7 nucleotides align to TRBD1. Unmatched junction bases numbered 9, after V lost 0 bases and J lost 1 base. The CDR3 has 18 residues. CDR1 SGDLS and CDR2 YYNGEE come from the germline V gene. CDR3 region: CASSVGLPGQWNTGELFF. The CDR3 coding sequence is TGTGCCAGCAGCGTAGGCCTACCGGGACAGTGGAACACCGGGGAGCTGTTTTTT.